This T cell receptor (beta chain) is drawn from a study of post-analysis software for immune sequencing data. Looking at the study overall: Patients with relapsing-remitting, secondary progressive and progressive-relapsing multiple sclerosis courses were all represented. Points from the study as a whole: TRBV segments more frequent in patients than in controls numbered a few and included TRBV5-6, TRBV5-1 and TRBV20-1. There was significantly lower normalized Chao1 diversity in multiple sclerosis patients than in controls.

On this clonotype: Its antigen remains unknown.

V was pared by 2 bases and J by 4 bases, with 23 bases between. From germline, CDR1 is MDHEN and CDR2 SYDVKM. CDR3 length: 18 residues. Included in the TCR beta cDNA libraries were unique molecular identifiers. TCRdb re-derived calls from the PCR reads in MiXCR, one entry per CDR3 protein. The table lists hundreds of thousands of distinct CDR3 sequences, roughly 30% of them singletons. The receptor was isolated from a girl between 5 and 17 years old with multiple sclerosis. The source material was blood. The chain has TRBV28 and TRBJ2-5, with D perhaps TRBD2 (5 bases). The CDR3 nucleotides read TGTGCCAGCAGTTTAACTTTAGCCGGCGGGTGGTATAGAGAGACCCAGTACTTC. Translation gives CASSLTLAGGWYRETQYF.